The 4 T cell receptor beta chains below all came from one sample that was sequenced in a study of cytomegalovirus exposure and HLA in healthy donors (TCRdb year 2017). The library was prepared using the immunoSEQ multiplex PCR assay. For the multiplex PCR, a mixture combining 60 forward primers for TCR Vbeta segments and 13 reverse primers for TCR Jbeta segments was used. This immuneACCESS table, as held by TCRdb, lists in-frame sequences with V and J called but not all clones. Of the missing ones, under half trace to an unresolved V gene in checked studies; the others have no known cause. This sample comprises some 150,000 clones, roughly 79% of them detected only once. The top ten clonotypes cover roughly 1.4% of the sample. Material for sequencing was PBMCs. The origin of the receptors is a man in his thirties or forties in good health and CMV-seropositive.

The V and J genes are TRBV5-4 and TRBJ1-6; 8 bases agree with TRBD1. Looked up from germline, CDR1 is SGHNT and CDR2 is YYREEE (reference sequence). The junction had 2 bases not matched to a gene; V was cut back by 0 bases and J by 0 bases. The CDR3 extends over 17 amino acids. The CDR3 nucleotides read TGTGCCAGCAGCTTGGGGGACAGGAGCTCCTATAATTCACCCCTCCACTTT. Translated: CASSLGDRSSYNSPLHF.

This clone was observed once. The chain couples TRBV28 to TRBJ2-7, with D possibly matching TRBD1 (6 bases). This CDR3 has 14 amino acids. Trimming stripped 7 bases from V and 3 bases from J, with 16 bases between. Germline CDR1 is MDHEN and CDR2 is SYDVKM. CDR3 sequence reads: CASTFGDTLYEQYF. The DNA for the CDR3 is TGTGCCAGCACTTTCGGGGACACCCTCTACGAGCAGTACTTC. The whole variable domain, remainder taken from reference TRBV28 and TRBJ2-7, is DVKVTQSSRYLVKRTGEKVFLECVQDMDHENMFWYRQDPGLGLRLIYFSYDVKMKEKGDIPEGYSVSREKKERFSLILESASTNQTSMYLCASTFGDTLYEQYFGPGTRLTVT.

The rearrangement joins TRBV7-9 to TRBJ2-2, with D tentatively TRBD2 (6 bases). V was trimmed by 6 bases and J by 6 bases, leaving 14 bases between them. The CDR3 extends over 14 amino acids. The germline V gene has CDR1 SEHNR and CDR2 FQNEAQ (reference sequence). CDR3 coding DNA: TGTGCCAGCAGACGCGGGGCCCAACCCGGGGAGCTGTTTTTT. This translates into CASRRGAQPGELFF.

CDR3 coding DNA: TGTGCCAGCAGTTATTTAGGAAACACCATATATTTT. Translating gives CASSYLGNTIYF. The chain links TRBV28 to TRBJ1-3; D not certain. Germline assignment: CDR1 MDHEN and CDR2 SYDVKM. V lost 4 bases, J lost 4 bases, and 5 bases lay in between. This CDR3 spans 12 amino acids.